The 25 T cell receptor beta chains below all came from one sample that was sequenced in a study of Graves' ophthalmopathy and Graves' hyperthyroidism. RNA transcripts provided the template for amplifying TCR beta CDR3 regions. After a first-round RT-PCR with HTBI primers, a second-round multiplex PCR was run. Using its own MiXCR run on the multiplex PCR reads, TCRdb lists one record per CDR3 protein. The sample yields about 590,000 distinct CDR3 sequences, just under 40% seen once. The source material was peripheral blood or thyroid tissue (not recorded which). All receptors derive from an adult man with Graves' hyperthyroidism.

This clonotype was counted at least ten times. The DNA of the CDR3 is TGTGCCAGCACGGGGAGGGGGGCCCCTCCTAATGAAAAACTGTTTTTT. It codes for CASTGRGAPPNEKLFF. The chain links TRBV2 to TRBJ1-4; weak D call: TRBD1 (6 bases). CDR3 length equals 16 residues. V lost 7 bases to trimming and J lost 3 bases, with 18 bases between them. Germline V gene data show CDR1 as SNHLY and CDR2 as FYNNEI.

This clonotype was seen repeatedly, ten times or more. The genes are TRBV7-2 and TRBJ2-5; 7 bases align to TRBD1. The germline gives CDR1 SGHTA, CDR2 FQGNSA. CDR3 length: 15 amino acids. Trimming cost V 6 bases and J 2 bases; bases outside gene matches: 9. The CDR3 spells CASSYWDSPQETQYF. The DNA for the CDR3 is TGTGCCAGCAGTTATTGGGACAGCCCACAAGAGACCCAGTACTTC.

The chain recombines TRBV7-8 with TRBJ1-1; TRBD1 is a possible D gene (5 bases). The CDR3 loop spans 15 amino acids. Germline V CDR1 and CDR2: SGHVS, FQNEAQ. Trimming took off 3 bases at V and 1 base at J, with 12 bases between the two ends. CDR3 in amino acids: CASSLGRGGNTEAFF. The DNA of the CDR3 is TGTGCCAGCAGCTTGGGCCGGGGCGGGAACACTGAAGCTTTCTTT.

Ten or more counts support this clonotype. The rearrangement links TRBV6-1 to TRBJ1-2, with no clear D. From germline, CDR1 is MNHNS and CDR2 SASEGT. Between the trimmed V and J ends, which lost 2 bases and 1 base, there was a span of 8 bases. The length of the CDR3 is 14 residues. The CDR3 here is CASSEFTVNYGYTF. The CDR3 DNA follows: TGTGCCAGCAGTGAATTCACGGTTAACTATGGCTACACCTTC.

This clonotype was counted many times. This chain uses TRBV4-1 with TRBJ2-3; D gene ambiguous. CDR1 and CDR2 from the germline V gene are MGHRA and YSYEKL. This CDR3 is built from 15 residues. V was trimmed by 3 bases and J by 0 bases, leaving 10 bases between them. The CDR3 here is CASSHLGRSTDTQYF. The CDR3 DNA follows: TGCGCCAGCAGCCACCTAGGTCGGAGCACAGATACGCAGTATTTT.

The V call is TRBV19, the J call TRBJ2-2, with 7 positions matching TRBD2. The CDR3 spans 14 residues. The V gene end was trimmed by 8 bases and the J gene end by 1 base; junction bases not matched to a gene: 4. Per germline, CDR1 LNHDA and CDR2 SQIVND (reference sequence). CDR3 region: CASGSGGNTGELFF. The CDR3 DNA follows: TGTGCCAGTGGATCGGGGGGGAACACCGGGGAGCTGTTTTTT.

V gene TRBV7-9 combines with J gene TRBJ2-7; D is perhaps TRBD2 (7 bases). The ends were cut back, 4 bases at V and 2 bases at J, with 15 bases in the middle. Per the germline V gene, CDR1 is SEHNR and CDR2 is FQNEAQ (reference sequence). The CDR3 loop spans 15 amino acids. The CDR3 DNA sequence: TGTGCCAGCAGCTCCTTGGGGGGGCCTACCTACGAGCAGTACTTC. Translation gives CASSSLGGPTYEQYF.

This clonotype was seen more than once but under ten times. The chain has TRBV9 and TRBJ2-7, with D perhaps matching TRBD1 (5 bases). The germline gives CDR1 SGDLS, CDR2 YYNGEE. The CDR3 runs to 14 residues. The V gene lost 2 bases and the J gene lost 3 bases, with 12 bases spanning the gap. CDR3 DNA sequence: TGTGCCAGCAGCGTTGGAGACAGCCTCTACGAGCAGTACTTC. It encodes CASSVGDSLYEQYF.

The chain carries TRBV18 and TRBJ1-6; D unclear. V lost 4 bases, J lost 2 bases, and 6 bases lay in between. Germline CDR1 is KGHSH and CDR2 is LQKENI. CDR3 length: 14 residues. CDR3 loop: CASSLSAYNSPLHF. CDR3 DNA: TGTGCCAGCTCACTTTCGGCCTATAATTCACCCCTCCACTTT.

The rearrangement links TRBV27 to TRBJ1-1, with D uncertain. V gave up 10 bases and J gave up 5 bases, with 17 bases separating them. The CDR3 contains 13 residues. CDR1 is MNHEY and CDR2 is SMNVEV in the germline V gene (reference sequence). The CDR3 DNA sequence: TGTGCCACCAAATTAAAGGTATGGACTGAAGCTTTCTTT. The encoded protein is CATKLKVWTEAFF.

This clonotype was observed many times. The chain joins TRBV2 to TRBJ2-7; a possible D gene is TRBD1 (6 bases). The CDR3 extends over 14 amino acids. V was shortened by 7 bases and J by 3 bases, with 16 bases between the two germline ends. Germline lookup yields CDR1 SNHLY and CDR2 FYNNEI. DNA for the CDR3: TGTGCCAGCAACCTGGACAGCATCAACTACGAGCAGTACTTC. This codes for CASNLDSINYEQYF.

This clonotype occurred a few times. This chain joins TRBV20-1 and TRBJ1-1; D may be TRBD1 (6 bases). Trimming cost V 4 bases and J 2 bases, with 14 bases left between them. Germline loops: CDR1 DFQATT, CDR2 SNEGSKA (reference sequence). This CDR3 has 14 residues. CDR3 nucleotides: TGCAGTGCTAAGGGGGGGGGGGCAAACACTGAAGCTTTCTTT. Its translation is CSAKGGGANTEAFF.

This chain connects TRBV29-1 to TRBJ1-1; 9 nucleotides align to TRBD1. V trimming: 8 bases; J trimming: 1 base; junction bases outside the gene matches: 5. Per the germline V gene, CDR1 is SQVTM and CDR2 is ANQGSEA. The CDR3 totals 13 residues. CDR3 region: CSSPGQGNTEAFF. The CDR3 DNA reads as TGCAGCAGCCCGGGACAGGGGAACACTGAAGCTTTCTTT.

Comment on this clonotype: A much larger clone is a single base away; this may be a read error. The genes are TRBV7-2 and TRBJ1-1, with 8 bases aligning to TRBD1. The CDR3 extends over 14 amino acids. Germline assignment: CDR1 SGHTA and CDR2 FQGNSA. The CDR3 region is CACSIDSTGGGAFF. The CDR3 DNA follows: TGTGCCTGCAGCATAGACTCTACAGGGGGGGGTGCTTTCTTT.

Many counts were recorded for this clonotype. This rearrangement joins TRBV12-3 or TRBV12-4 to TRBJ2-5; 10 nucleotides match TRBD1. V gave up 6 bases and J gave up 3 bases; unmatched junction bases: 1. The CDR3 contains 13 residues. For the CDR3, the DNA is TGTGCCAGCAGGACAGGGGGCGAAGAGACCCAGTACTTC. Translated, it gives CASRTGGEETQYF.

In its sample, this clonotype was seen a few times. The chain uses TRBV7-4 and TRBJ1-5; TRBD1 is a possible D gene (6 bases). This CDR3 spans 19 amino acids. Deletions cut 1 base from V and 2 bases from J, with 21 bases between. In germline, CDR1 is SGHVT, CDR2 SQSDAQ. The CDR3, as DNA: TGTGCCAGCAGCTTAGTCTTCCGGGGGGGGCGCGGGGGCAATCAGCCCCAGCATTTT. It is translated as CASSLVFRGGRGGNQPQHF.

V gene TRBV20-1 combines with J gene TRBJ1-5; D perhaps matches TRBD1 (5 bases). The CDR3 is 11 amino acids. V shed 6 bases and J shed 9 bases, with 12 bases lying between them. CDR1 and CDR2 from the germline V gene are DFQATT and SNEGSKA (reference sequence). The CDR3 nucleotides are TGCAGTGCCCTAACGGGGGGGCCCCAGCATTTT. It is translated as CSALTGGPQHF.

About this clonotype itself: This may be a read error: a much more frequent sequence differs by one nucleotide. The rearrangement links TRBV7-6 to TRBJ1-1, with TRBD1 matching over 8 bases. V lost 4 bases to trimming and J lost 4 bases; unmatched junction nucleotides: 8. CDR3 size: 15 residues. Germline V lookup: CDR1 SGHVS, CDR2 FNYEAQ. This CDR3 is CASSSTAGGFTEAFF. For the CDR3, the DNA is TGTGCCAGCAGCTCAACGGCAGGGGGCTTCACTGAAGCTTTCTTT.

The rearrangement links TRBV10-3 to TRBJ1-4; D is undetermined. The germline gives CDR1 ENHRY, CDR2 SYGVKD. Trimming stripped 6 bases from V and 4 bases from J, with 12 bases between. The CDR3 loop spans 14 amino acids. CDR3 amino acids: CAISTGRNNEKLFF. In nucleotides, the CDR3 is TGTGCCATCAGCACGGGAAGGAATAATGAAAAACTGTTTTTT.

The chain combines TRBV24-1 with TRBJ2-6; 11 bases are a match to TRBD2. The CDR3 covers 16 residues. Unmatched junction bases numbered 4, after V lost 3 bases and J lost 7 bases. The germline gives CDR1 KGHDR, CDR2 SFDVKD. The CDR3 bases are TGTGCCACCAGTGATCCCCGACTAGCGGGAGCCAACGTCCTGACTTTC. Translating gives CATSDPRLAGANVLTF.

Ten or more counts support this clonotype. The chain links TRBV20-1 to TRBJ2-2; 9 nucleotides align to TRBD2. CDR3 length equals 14 residues. Per the germline V gene, CDR1 is DFQATT and CDR2 is SNEGSKA (reference sequence). With V trimmed by 6 bases and J by 1 base, 3 bases remained unmatched. In DNA form, the CDR3 reads TGCAGTGCCCTGACTAGCGGGAACACCGGGGAGCTGTTTTTT. Translating it yields CSALTSGNTGELFF.

In regard to this clonotype: A read error may produce the germline difference seen at one junction end. V gene TRBV12-3 or TRBV12-4 combines with J gene TRBJ2-7, with D possibly being TRBD1 or TRBD2 (5 bases each). The CDR3 is 13 amino acids. DNA of the CDR3: TGTGCCAGCAGCCCCGGGACCTCCTTCGAGCAGTACTTC. Protein: CASSPGTSFEQYF.

Comment on this clonotype: One base away lies a much larger clone, so this may be a sequencing read error. The chain couples TRBV7-9 to TRBJ1-3; possible D gene TRBD1, 5 bases. The CDR3 contains 16 residues. Trimming cost V 3 bases and J 4 bases, with 16 bases left between them. Germline V gene lookup returns CDR1 SEHNR and CDR2 FQNEAQ (reference sequence). The CDR3 DNA follows: TGTGCCAGCAGCTTGGGACGTGGGAACCGCGGAAACACCATATATTTT. Residues: CASSLGRGNRGNTIYF.

This clonotype was counted at least ten times. The chain combines TRBV14 with TRBJ2-7, with 10 bases that match TRBD2. The germline CDR1 and CDR2 sequences are SGHDN and FVKESK. The V gene end was trimmed by 0 bases and the J gene end by 2 bases; junction bases not matched to a gene: 7. The CDR3 covers 17 residues. The CDR3: CASSQDGRLAGAYEQYF. In DNA, the CDR3 is TGTGCCAGCAGCCAAGATGGTCGCCTAGCGGGAGCCTACGAGCAGTACTTC.

The chain is built from TRBV7-9 and TRBJ2-7; 7 bases map to TRBD2. V was pared by 2 bases and J by 7 bases, with 17 bases of the junction left unmatched. In germline, CDR1 is SEHNR, CDR2 FQNEAQ (reference sequence). The CDR3 is made up of 17 amino acids. The CDR3 loop reads CASSLHRRGVGYNEQYF. Here the CDR3 DNA reads TGTGCCAGCAGCTTACATAGACGGGGGGTAGGGTACAATGAGCAGTACTTC.